The 8 T cell receptor beta chains presented below share a single source sample, sequenced in a study of human T cells and chemical hapten exposure (dated by TCRdb to about 2021). The sample's time point, from its label and the paper: pre-sensitization, week 0. This sample's treatment or condition label indicates: therapeutic diphenylcyclopropenone sensitization with weekly scalp DPC. The library was built by means of RACE. TCRdb records NextSeq 500 as the sequencer. TCRdb reprocessing: public reads trimmed at Q25 with fastp, clones called with MiXCR, in-frame beta chains kept. For every CDR3 protein sequence, its rows merge into one entry that carries the most common genes and DNA. Present in this sample are 250,000 or so distinct CDR3 sequences, 7% to 10% of which were seen just once. Jointly, the top ten make up roughly 2.5% of the sample. This sample comprised whole blood, obtained in connection with sensitization to the hapten diphenylcyclopropenone (DPC). Source of these receptors: a woman in her thirties or forties with alopecia areata. Some clones in this sample may be carry-over from other donors' samples.

The genes are TRBV24-1 and TRBJ2-7; possibly TRBD2 for D (5 bases). Germline CDR1 KGHDR, CDR2 SFDVKD. V was shortened by 1 base and J by 3 bases, with 12 bases between the two germline ends. This CDR3 is 15 amino acids long. The DNA of the CDR3 is TGTGCCACCAGTGATTTAAGGACGGAGGACTACGAGCAGTACTTC. The encoded protein is CATSDLRTEDYEQYF.

This clonotype was observed a few times. This chain joins TRBV29-1 and TRBJ2-2; maybe TRBD1 (6 bases). Trimming took off 4 bases at V and 1 base at J, with 10 bases between the two ends. Germline V gene data show CDR1 as SQVTM and CDR2 as ANQGSEA. There are 14 residues in the CDR3. Here the CDR3 DNA reads TGCAGCGTTGGGTGGACAGAGAACACCGGGGAGCTGTTTTTT. This translates into CSVGWTENTGELFF.

The chain employs TRBV6-2 or TRBV6-3 and TRBJ2-5; a possible D gene is TRBD2 (6 bases). From germline, CDR1 is MNHEY and CDR2 SVGEGT. Trimming took off 6 bases at V and 2 bases at J, with 16 bases between the two ends. There are 15 residues in the CDR3. The CDR3 DNA is TGTGCCAGCAGACCCACTCTAGCGTTACAAGAGACCCAGTACTTC. Translation: CASRPTLALQETQYF.

This clonotype was detected ten times or more. The gene calls are TRBV6-6 and TRBJ2-5; D is possibly TRBD2 (6 bases). Germline CDR1 and CDR2: MNHNY and SVGAGI (reference sequence). Trimming left V 11 bases short and J 0 bases short, with 10 bases between. This CDR3 is built from 12 residues. CDR3 in amino acids: CAARENQETQYF. The CDR3 region has the DNA TGTGCCGCCCGGGAGAACCAAGAGACCCAGTACTTC.

This clonotype was observed a few times. This chain uses TRBV12-5 with TRBJ1-3, with D uncertain. CDR1 is LGHNT and CDR2 is FRNRAP in the germline V gene. The CDR3 totals 15 residues. V shed 3 bases and J shed 5 bases, with 14 bases lying between them. The CDR3 region is CASGFPDGVRNTIYF. CDR3 DNA: TGTGCTAGTGGTTTCCCTGACGGGGTGAGAAACACCATATATTTT.

The gene calls are TRBV28 and TRBJ2-7; 8 bases map to TRBD1. Unmatched junction bases numbered 3, after V lost 9 bases and J lost 2 bases. The CDR3 totals 12 residues. Germline loops: CDR1 MDHEN, CDR2 SYDVKM. CDR3 sequence reads: CASTDRAYEQYF. The CDR3 coding sequence is TGTGCCAGTACGGACAGGGCCTACGAGCAGTACTTC.

There are many counts of this clonotype. The chain employs TRBV6-5 and TRBJ2-2; D might be TRBD1 (8 bases). V dropped 8 bases and J dropped 4 bases, with 17 bases sitting between them. CDR1 MNHEY and CDR2 SVGAGI come from the germline V gene. There are 15 residues in the CDR3. CDR3 sequence: CASRQGRAGTGELFF. DNA for the CDR3: TGTGCCAGCCGACAGGGGAGGGCCGGCACCGGGGAGCTGTTTTTT.

This clonotype was seen at least ten times. One end of the junction is discordant with germline, which a read error may explain. This chain connects TRBV12-3 or TRBV12-4 to TRBJ2-7; perhaps TRBD1 as D (6 bases). This CDR3 has 15 residues. CDR3 amino acids: CASSPDSTPSDEQYF. For the CDR3, the DNA is TGTGCCAGCAGCCCGGACAGCACTCCCTCCGACGAGCAGTACTTC.